The 5 T cell receptor beta chains in this list originate from one sample, sequenced in a study of T cells after yellow fever vaccination. TCRdb re-analysed the 5' RACE reads in MiXCR, keeping a single row per CDR3 protein. Of 350,000 or so distinct CDR3 sequences detected, 7% to 9% appear once; the ten largest clones hold 15% to 20%. Sequenced material: PBMCs, taken 45 days after the first yellow fever vaccination. The origin of the receptors is a man aged 18 to 29 who received the YFV17D yellow fever vaccine.

This clonotype was counted between two and nine times. This sequence joins TRBV6-1 and TRBJ2-2; 9 bases are shared with TRBD2. The germline V gene encodes CDR1 MNHNS and CDR2 SASEGT. V shed 6 bases and J 5 bases; nucleotides not matched to a gene: 10. The CDR3 has 16 residues. The chain's CDR3 is CASRGLGLAGTGELFF. The CDR3 bases are TGTGCCAGCAGGGGCCTGGGGCTAGCGGGGACCGGGGAGCTGTTTTTT.

The rearrangement links TRBV19 to TRBJ1-5; TRBD1 agrees at 7 bases. This CDR3 is built from 16 residues. Germline CDR1 reads LNHDA; CDR2 reads SQIVND (reference sequence). V was clipped by 3 bases and J by 2 bases; unmatched bases: 7. CDR3 nucleotide sequence: TGTGCCAGTAGTATGACCCCTCAGGGGGGCAATCAGCCCCAGCATTTT. It specifies CASSMTPQGGNQPQHF.

This clonotype was counted between two and nine times. The chain combines TRBV6-5 with TRBJ2-6; no firm D call. The CDR3 contains 17 residues. Trimming left V 0 bases short and J 2 bases short, with 11 bases between. CDR1 is MNHEY and CDR2 is SVGAGI in the germline V gene. The CDR3 is CASSYSYGPAGANVLTF. The CDR3 nucleotides read TGTGCCAGCAGTTACTCGTACGGGCCTGCTGGGGCCAACGTCCTGACTTTC.

This clonotype turned up a few times. V and J are TRBV7-8 and TRBJ1-1; D not resolved. Between the trimmed V and J ends, which lost 8 bases and 1 base, there was a span of 14 bases. The CDR3 is 14 residues long. Germline V CDR1 and CDR2: SGHVS, FQNEAQ. In DNA form, the CDR3 reads TGTGCCAGCGCCGGGGTAATAGGGAACACTGAAGCTTTCTTT. Residues: CASAGVIGNTEAFF.

The chain carries TRBV27 and TRBJ1-2; the D is unclear. Germline CDR1 and CDR2: MNHEY and SMNVEV (reference sequence). Trimming left V 8 bases short and J 2 bases short, with 12 bases between. The CDR3 is 13 amino acids. The CDR3 sequence is CASAPGLNYGYTF. In DNA, the CDR3 is TGTGCCAGCGCGCCAGGACTAAACTATGGCTACACCTTC.